Presented here are 18 T cell receptor beta chains from one specimen sequenced in a study of human T cells and chemical hapten exposure (dated by TCRdb to the early 2020s). The receptor library was made with RACE. Sequenced using a NextSeq 500. TCRdb reprocessed the public reads (quality trimming at Q25 with fastp, clone calling with MiXCR) and kept in-frame beta chains. Duplicate CDR3 protein sequences are folded into a single record with the most common DNA and genes. In all, the sample holds 150,000 to 200,000 distinct CDR3 sequences, and around 30% of those were seen once. Clones ranked in the top ten supply under 3% of the sample. Reading the label with the study, this specimen's time point is: pre-sensitization, week 0. In the paper's terms, the treatment or condition label means: therapeutic diphenylcyclopropenone sensitization with weekly scalp DPC. The source material was whole blood, sampled in connection with sensitization to the hapten diphenylcyclopropenone (DPC). These receptors were taken from a woman in her thirties with alopecia areata. Some clones in this sample may be carry-over from other donors' samples.

This clonotype turned up a few times. The V gene is TRBV5-1, the J gene TRBJ1-2, with TRBD1 identical over 7 bases. The CDR3 has 14 residues. Germline V gene data show CDR1 as SGHRS and CDR2 as YFSETQ. V gave up 0 bases and J gave up 8 bases; unmatched junction bases: 7. The CDR3 region is CASSLGTGLEGYTF. CDR3 in DNA: TGCGCCAGCAGCTTGGGGACAGGCTTGGAGGGCTACACCTTC. The full variable domain, with the rest looked up from reference TRBV5-1 and TRBJ1-2, is KAGVTQTPRYLIKTRGQQVTLSCSPISGHRSVSWYQQTPGQGLQFLFEYFSETQRNKGNFPGRFSGRQFSNSRSEMNVSTLELGDSALYLCASSLGTGLEGYTFGSGTRLTVV.

This clonotype was observed a handful of times. J is TRBJ1-2 and V is TRBV28; TRBD1 is a possible D gene (5 bases). The CDR3 is 16 amino acids. Germline-derived CDR1 and CDR2 are MDHEN and SYDVKM. The V end was cut by 1 base, the J end by 4 bases, with 16 bases between. CDR3 DNA: TGTGCCAGCAGTTTATCTTGGGCAGGGACTTCCTATGGCTACACCTTC. This sequence encodes CASSLSWAGTSYGYTF.

The rearrangement joins TRBV5-5 to TRBJ1-2, with 10 nucleotides matching TRBD1. Germline assignment: CDR1 SGHKS and CDR2 YYEKEE (reference sequence). The CDR3 is 15 amino acids. Trimming took 6 bases from V and 7 from J; bases not matched to a gene: 12. The CDR3, as DNA: TGTGCCAGCAAGAGACAGGGGGCGCCGATGGCTGGCTACACCTTC. Translation gives CASKRQGAPMAGYTF.

This rearrangement joins TRBV18 to TRBJ2-2; no clear D. Trimming stripped 5 bases from V and 1 base from J, with 11 bases between. Germline assignment: CDR1 KGHSH and CDR2 LQKENI. The CDR3 has 15 residues. Here the CDR3 DNA reads TGTGCCAGCTCAGCAACCGACTGGAACACCGGGGAGCTGTTTTTT. It yields the protein CASSATDWNTGELFF. Filled out from reference TRBV18 and TRBJ2-2, the complete variable domain reads NAGVMQNPRHLVRRRGQEARLRCSPMKGHSHVYWYRQLPEEGLKFMVYLQKENIIDESGMPKERFSAEFPKEGPSILRIQQVVRGDSAAYFCASSATDWNTGELFFGEGSRLTVL.

The rearrangement uses TRBV5-1 and TRBJ1-4; 12 nucleotides align to TRBD1. The CDR3 loop spans 17 amino acids. The germline gives CDR1 SGHRS, CDR2 YFSETQ. V lost 2 bases, J lost 3 bases, and 5 bases stayed unmatched. The CDR3 nucleotides are TGCGCCAGCAGCTTTGGGACAGGGGGCCAACCTAATGAAAAACTGTTTTTT. Its translation is CASSFGTGGQPNEKLFF.

The chain is built from TRBV15 and TRBJ2-3; the D is unclear. In germline, CDR1 is LNHNV, CDR2 YYDKDF (reference sequence). CDR3 length equals 15 residues. V shed 0 bases and J shed 1 base, with 8 bases lying between them. The DNA for the CDR3 is TGTGCCACCAGCAGAGATCCCCGGGGCACAGATACGCAGTATTTT. Amino acid sequence: CATSRDPRGTDTQYF.

This clonotype was picked up a small number of times. This chain joins TRBV5-1 and TRBJ2-7, with D possibly being TRBD1 (6 bases). The CDR3 is 15 residues long. The germline V gene encodes CDR1 SGHRS and CDR2 YFSETQ. V was pared by 4 bases and J by 1 base, with 15 bases between. This CDR3 reads CASSGTGSPSYEQYF. The CDR3 DNA reads TGCGCCAGCAGCGGAACAGGGAGCCCTTCCTACGAGCAGTACTTC. Combining the CDR3 with reference TRBV5-1 and TRBJ2-7 gives the whole variable domain KAGVTQTPRYLIKTRGQQVTLSCSPISGHRSVSWYQQTPGQGLQFLFEYFSETQRNKGNFPGRFSGRQFSNSRSEMNVSTLELGDSALYLCASSGTGSPSYEQYFGPGTRLTVT.

This chain links TRBV19 with TRBJ1-4, with TRBD1 identical over 8 bases. Unmatched junction bases numbered 3, after V lost 6 bases and J lost 6 bases. Germline CDR1 is LNHDA and CDR2 is SQIVND (reference sequence). The CDR3 consists of 13 residues. The CDR3 protein is CASRDRVDEKLFF. CDR3 DNA: TGTGCCAGTAGGGACAGGGTTGATGAAAAACTGTTTTTT. The full variable domain, its missing parts supplied by reference TRBV19 and TRBJ1-4, is DGGITQSPKYLFRKEGQNVTLSCEQNLNHDAMYWYRQDPGQGLRLIYYSQIVNDFQKGDIAEGYSVSREKKESFPLTVTSAQKNPTAFYLCASRDRVDEKLFFGSGTQLSVL.

The genes are TRBV20-1 and TRBJ2-1, with 7 positions matching TRBD1. Germline V gene data show CDR1 as DFQATT and CDR2 as SNEGSKA (reference sequence). The V and J ends lost 4 bases and 3 bases, in that order; junction bases with no gene match: 9. CDR3 length equals 15 residues. The CDR3 reads CSANDRGQNYNEQFF. CDR3 DNA: TGCAGTGCTAATGATAGGGGACAGAACTACAATGAGCAGTTCTTC.

This chain connects TRBV6-5 to TRBJ2-5; 7 positions match TRBD2. The germline V gene has CDR1 MNHEY and CDR2 SVGAGI. The junction had 3 bases not matched to a gene; V was cut back by 0 bases and J by 2 bases. This CDR3 region has 15 residues. The CDR3 DNA is TGTGCCAGCAGTTACTCGAGCGGGAATCAAGAGACCCAGTACTTC. Translated: CASSYSSGNQETQYF.

This clonotype was counted only a few times. The chain is built from TRBV12-3 or TRBV12-4 and TRBJ2-5; 10 bases map to TRBD1. The CDR3 totals 15 residues. The V gene end was trimmed by 6 bases and the J gene end by 5 bases; junction bases not matched to a gene: 9. CDR3 amino acids: CASSPPGQGRETQYF. The CDR3 region has the DNA TGTGCCAGCAGCCCACCGGGACAGGGGCGGGAGACCCAGTACTTC.

The CDR3 loop reads CASSQDRGPSGNTIYF. The CDR3 nucleotides are TGCGCCAGCAGCCAAGACCGGGGACCCTCTGGAAACACCATATATTTT. V and J are TRBV4-3 and TRBJ1-3; possibly TRBD1 for D (5 bases). This CDR3 region has 16 residues. Germline CDR1 LGHNA, CDR2 YSLEER. Trimming left V 0 bases short and J 0 bases short, with 9 bases between.

The chain combines TRBV29-1 with TRBJ2-5; tentatively, D is TRBD1 or TRBD2 (5 bases each). CDR1 and CDR2 (germline): SQVTM, ANQGSEA. Trimming cost V 7 bases and J 4 bases, with 16 bases left between them. This CDR3 is 13 amino acids long. CDR3 region: CSAHSGGGETQYF. The DNA for the CDR3 is TGCAGCGCGCACTCCGGTGGGGGAGAGACCCAGTACTTC. Filled out from reference TRBV29-1 and TRBJ2-5, the complete variable domain reads SAVISQKPSRDICQRGTSLTIQCQVDSQVTMMFWYRQQPGQSLTLIATANQGSEATYESGFVIDKFPISRPNLTFSTLTVSNMSPEDSSIYLCSAHSGGGETQYFGPGTRLLVL.

A few counts support this clonotype. V is TRBV29-1 and J is TRBJ1-5; D ambiguous. V lost 5 bases to trimming and J lost 6 bases, with 11 bases between them. The CDR3 sequence is 12 residues long. Per germline, CDR1 SQVTM and CDR2 ANQGSEA. CDR3 bases: TGCAGCGTTCGCCAGGTTGGTCAGCCCCAGCATTTT. Its translation: CSVRQVGQPQHF.

This chain links TRBV5-1 with TRBJ1-1, with 10 bases lining up with TRBD1. Germline V gene lookup returns CDR1 SGHRS and CDR2 YFSETQ. The junction had 3 bases not matched to a gene; V was cut back by 4 bases and J by 0 bases. The CDR3 totals 15 residues. The CDR3: CASSGGQGMNTEAFF. The CDR3 coding sequence is TGCGCCAGCAGCGGGGGACAGGGGATGAACACTGAAGCTTTCTTT.

The chain couples TRBV28 to TRBJ2-1, with D unclear. From germline, CDR1 is MDHEN and CDR2 SYDVKM. There are 14 residues in the CDR3. Trimming took 7 bases from V and 5 from J, leaving 15 bases between them. The CDR3 coding sequence is TGTGCCAGCAAAGGAGCTGCCGACCACAATGAGCAGTTCTTC. This sequence encodes CASKGAADHNEQFF.

This clonotype was found a few times. The V call is TRBV5-5, the J call TRBJ2-7; D gene ambiguous. The CDR3 extends over 14 amino acids. Trimming took off 4 bases at V and 6 bases at J, with 17 bases between the two ends. CDR1 and CDR2 from the germline V gene are SGHKS and YYEKEE (reference sequence). The CDR3 loop reads CASSESPILGEQYF. The CDR3 nucleotides are TGTGCCAGCAGCGAGTCTCCCATCTTGGGCGAGCAGTACTTC.

This sequence joins TRBV20-1 and TRBJ2-7; D is perhaps TRBD1 or TRBD2 (5 bases each). The germline gives CDR1 DFQATT, CDR2 SNEGSKA (reference sequence). Deletions cut 5 bases from V and 0 bases from J, with 14 bases between. This CDR3 contains 14 residues. CDR3 in amino acids: CSAYGTESSYEQYF. DNA of the CDR3: TGCAGTGCTTACGGGACGGAGAGCTCCTACGAGCAGTACTTC.